The 5 T cell receptor beta chains listed next were all sequenced from one sample in a study of blood T cell repertoires in COVID-19. Clones were sequenced by immunoSEQ multiplex PCR, and TCRdb holds only the in-frame ones, with some missing. The sample includes roughly 120,000 clones, more than 75% of them seen just once. The material sequenced was peripheral blood. Source of these receptors: a woman in her 50s with acute or convalescent COVID-19.

This chain links TRBV15 with TRBJ1-4; 9 bases agree with TRBD1. V was pared by 7 bases and J by 6 bases, with 6 bases of the junction left unmatched. Germline lookup yields CDR1 LNHNV and CDR2 YYDKDF (reference sequence). This CDR3 has 14 residues. In DNA form, the CDR3 reads TGTGCCACCACCCTGGACAGGGGTGATGAAAAACTGTTTTTT. It encodes CATTLDRGDEKLFF.

The chain employs TRBV11-3 and TRBJ1-6; TRBD1 aligns across 8 bases. CDR1 is SGHNT and CDR2 is YENEEA in the germline V gene. V gave up 1 base and J gave up 5 bases; unmatched junction bases: 4. The CDR3 has 16 amino acids. For the CDR3, the DNA is TGTGCCAGCAGCTTAGGGGGGGACAGGCATAATTCACCCCTCCACTTT. It encodes CASSLGGDRHNSPLHF.

This clone was counted a single time. V gene TRBV3-1 (or the pseudogene TRBV3-2) combines with J gene TRBJ2-3; 7 nucleotides line up with TRBD1. V lost 4 bases to trimming and J lost 5 bases; unmatched junction nucleotides: 9. CDR1 is LGHDT, CDR2 YNNKEL, per germline (reference sequence). The CDR3 length is 15 residues. The CDR3 sequence is CASSRETGYGDTQYF. Here the CDR3 DNA reads TGTGCCAGCAGCCGAGAGACAGGGTACGGAGATACGCAGTATTTT.

The CDR3 region has the DNA TGTGCCAGCAGCCTCGGGACATCAGGAAACACCATATATTTT. It codes for CASSLGTSGNTIYF. The genes are TRBV9 and TRBJ1-3; D might be TRBD1 (6 bases). V lost 4 bases, J lost 4 bases, and 12 bases lay in between. Germline-derived CDR1 and CDR2 are SGDLS and YYNGEE. The CDR3 runs to 14 residues.

This chain joins TRBV21-1 and TRBJ1-5; the DNA was not used to check the table's D call, TRBD1. TRBV21-1 is reported as a pseudogene. The CDR3 is 16 residues long. CDR3 amino acids: CASSKAQGISVQPQHF. The CDR3 region has the DNA TGTGCCAGCAGCAAAGCGCAGGGTATTTCGGTTCAGCCCCAGCATTTT.